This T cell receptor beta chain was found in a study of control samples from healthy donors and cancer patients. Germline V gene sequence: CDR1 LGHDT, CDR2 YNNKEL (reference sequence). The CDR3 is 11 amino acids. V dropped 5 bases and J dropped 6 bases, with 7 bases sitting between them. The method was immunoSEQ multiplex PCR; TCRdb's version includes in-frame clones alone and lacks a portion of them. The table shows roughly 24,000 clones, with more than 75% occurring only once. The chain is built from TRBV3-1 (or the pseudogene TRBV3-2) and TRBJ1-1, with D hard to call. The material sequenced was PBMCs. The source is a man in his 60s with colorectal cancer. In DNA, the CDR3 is TGTGCCAGCAGCGACCGATCTGAAGCTTTCTTT. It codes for CASSDRSEAFF.